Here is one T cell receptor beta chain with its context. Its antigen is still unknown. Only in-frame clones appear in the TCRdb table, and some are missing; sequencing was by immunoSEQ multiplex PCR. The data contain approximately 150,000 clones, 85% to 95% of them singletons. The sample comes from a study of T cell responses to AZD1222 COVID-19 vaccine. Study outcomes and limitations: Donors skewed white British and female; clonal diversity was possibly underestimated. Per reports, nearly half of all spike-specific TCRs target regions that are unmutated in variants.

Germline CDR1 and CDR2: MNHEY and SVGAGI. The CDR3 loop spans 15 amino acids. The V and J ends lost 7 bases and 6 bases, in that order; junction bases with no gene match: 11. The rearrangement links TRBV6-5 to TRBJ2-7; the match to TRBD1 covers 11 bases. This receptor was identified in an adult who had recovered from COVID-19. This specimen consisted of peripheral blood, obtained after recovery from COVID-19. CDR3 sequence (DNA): TGTGCCAGCACCCCGGACAGGGGGCGCCGTAGCGAGCAGTACTTC. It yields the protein CASTPDRGRRSEQYF.